The present T cell receptor beta chain was sequenced within a study of CD8 T cells in Susac syndrome. The CDR3 length is 15 residues. Between the trimmed V and J ends, which lost 4 bases and 0 bases, there was a span of 10 bases. From germline, CDR1 is LGHDT and CDR2 YNNKEL (reference sequence). Roughly 0.45 to 1 ug RNA was reverse transcribed with random hexamers. Multiplex PCR with immunoSEQ amplified the TCR beta CDR3 across 54 Vbeta and 13 Jbeta. MiXCR, applied by TCRdb to the immunoSEQ multiplex PCR reads, yields one record per CDR3 protein. The sample records 180,000 or so distinct CDR3 sequences, roughly 94% being singletons. From blood CD8+ and CD4+ T cells, TCR beta sequences were generated.

The chain combines TRBV3-1 with TRBJ2-1; D not resolved. Sequencing input: CD4+ T cells from PBMCs. The receptor was isolated from a human donor in good health. The CDR3 spells CASSPFISSYNEQFF. DNA for the CDR3: TGTGCCAGCAGCCCATTCATAAGCTCCTACAATGAGCAGTTCTTC.